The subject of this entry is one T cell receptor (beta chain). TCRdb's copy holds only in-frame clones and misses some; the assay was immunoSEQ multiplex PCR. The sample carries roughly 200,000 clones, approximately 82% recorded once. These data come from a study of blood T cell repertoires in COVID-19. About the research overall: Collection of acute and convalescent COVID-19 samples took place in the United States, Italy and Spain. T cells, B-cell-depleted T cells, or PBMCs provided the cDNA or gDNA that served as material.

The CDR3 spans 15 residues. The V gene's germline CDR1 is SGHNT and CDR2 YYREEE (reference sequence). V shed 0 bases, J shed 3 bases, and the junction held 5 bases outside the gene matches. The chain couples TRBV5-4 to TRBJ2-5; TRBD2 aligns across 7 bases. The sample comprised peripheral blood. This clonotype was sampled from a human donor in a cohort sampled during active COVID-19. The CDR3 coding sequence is TGTGCCAGCAGCTTGGCCGCGGCGGGAGAAGAGACCCAGTACTTC. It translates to CASSLAAAGEETQYF.